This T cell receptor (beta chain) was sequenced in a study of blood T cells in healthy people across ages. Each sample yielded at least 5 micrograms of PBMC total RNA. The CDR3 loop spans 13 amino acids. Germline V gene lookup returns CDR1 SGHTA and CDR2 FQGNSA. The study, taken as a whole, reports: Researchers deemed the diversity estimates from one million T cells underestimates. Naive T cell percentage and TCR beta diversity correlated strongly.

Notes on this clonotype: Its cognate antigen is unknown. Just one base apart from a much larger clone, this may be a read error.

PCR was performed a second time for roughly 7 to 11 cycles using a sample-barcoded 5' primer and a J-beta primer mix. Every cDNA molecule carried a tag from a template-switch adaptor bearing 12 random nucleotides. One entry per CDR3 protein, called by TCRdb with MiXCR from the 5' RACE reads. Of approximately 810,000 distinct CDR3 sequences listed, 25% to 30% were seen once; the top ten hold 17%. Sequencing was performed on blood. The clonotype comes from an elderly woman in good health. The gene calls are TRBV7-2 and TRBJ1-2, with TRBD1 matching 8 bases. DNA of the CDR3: TGTGCCGGCAGCACACAGGGGGGCTATGGCTACACCTTC. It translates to CAGSTQGGYGYTF.